This is a list of T cell receptor beta chains from one sample in a study of regulatory T cells in long-lasting Graves disease. Via MiXCR, TCRdb re-called the multiplex PCR reads, giving one row per CDR3 protein. The sample lists a few hundred thousand distinct CDR3 sequences, 20% to 25% occurring once. The starting material was peripheral blood mononuclear cells (PBMCs), obtained when the disease was refractory, from a patient treated with antithyroid drugs. These receptor sequences come from a female donor with Graves disease. The CDR3 runs from the conserved cysteine through the conserved F or W. D genes are given only for firm matches. Size is stated for part of the rows, as once, few or many counts, or as a class when the clone is expanded.

abundance: many; v_gene: TRBV12-3/TRBV12-4; j_gene: TRBJ1-6; d_gene: NA; CDR3nt: TGTGCCAGCAGTTTAGGGGACGGTGATTCACCCCTCCACTTT; CDR3aa: CASSLGDGDSPLHF
abundance: many; v_gene: TRBV4-2; j_gene: TRBJ1-1; d_gene: NA; CDR3nt: TGTGCCAGCAGCCAAGGCGGGTCGGCGAACACTGAAGCTTTCTTT; CDR3aa: CASSQGGSANTEAFF
abundance: many; v_gene: TRBV28; j_gene: TRBJ2-5; d_gene: TRBD2; CDR3nt: TGTGCCAGCAACCCCGCTGGGGAGGGGTACCAAGAGACCCAGTACTTC; CDR3aa: CASNPAGEGYQETQYF
abundance: NA; v_gene: TRBV19; j_gene: TRBJ2-2; d_gene: NA; CDR3nt: TGTGCCAGTAGTGCCCAACAAGGCACCGGGGAGCTGTTTTTT; CDR3aa: CASSAQQGTGELFF
abundance: NA; v_gene: TRBV11-3; j_gene: TRBJ2-2; d_gene: NA; CDR3nt: TGTGCCAGCAGCCTAGAGGGCCCTGCGAACACCGGGGAGCTGTTTTTT; CDR3aa: CASSLEGPANTGELFF
abundance: many; v_gene: TRBV13; j_gene: TRBJ1-1; d_gene: NA; CDR3nt: TGTGCCAGCAGCGGTACCTCGCCAGGGGAGACTGAAGCTTTCTTT; CDR3aa: CASSGTSPGETEAFF
abundance: few; v_gene: TRBV6-1; j_gene: TRBJ2-2; d_gene: TRBD1; CDR3nt: TGTGCCAGCAGTGACGGACAGGGGGCGTATACCGGGGAGCTGTTTTTT; CDR3aa: CASSDGQGAYTGELFF
abundance: NA; v_gene: TRBV13; j_gene: TRBJ1-6; d_gene: NA; CDR3nt: TGTGCCAGCAGCCTAAAGCTGGGGCCCCTCCACTTT; CDR3aa: CASSLKLGPLHF
abundance: many; v_gene: TRBV11-2; j_gene: TRBJ1-1; d_gene: NA; CDR3nt: TGTGCCAGCAGCTTATCAGGAGGATCGGGCACTGAAGCTTTCTTT; CDR3aa: CASSLSGGSGTEAFF
abundance: few; v_gene: TRBV7-9; j_gene: TRBJ2-7; d_gene: NA; CDR3nt: TGTGCCAGCAGTCCCGGAGGAGGGGCGACCTACGAGCAGTACTTC; CDR3aa: CASSPGGGATYEQYF
abundance: many; v_gene: TRBV27; j_gene: TRBJ2-7; d_gene: NA; CDR3nt: TGTGCCAGCAGTTCCTACAGGGAAGGCTACGAGCAGTACTTC; CDR3aa: CASSSYREGYEQYF
abundance: many; v_gene: TRBV28; j_gene: TRBJ1-1; d_gene: NA; CDR3nt: TGTGCCAGCAGCTTGGGGTGGAACACTGAAGCTTTCTTT; CDR3aa: CASSLGWNTEAFF
abundance: NA; v_gene: TRBV19; j_gene: TRBJ1-1; d_gene: NA; CDR3nt: TGTGCCAGTAGTACCGCACACACTGAAGCTTTCTTT; CDR3aa: CASSTAHTEAFF
abundance: few; v_gene: TRBV30; j_gene: TRBJ2-5; d_gene: NA; CDR3nt: TGTGCCTGGAATCAAGGGGCCTCTCAAGAGACCCAGTACTTC; CDR3aa: CAWNQGASQETQYF
abundance: NA; v_gene: TRBV7-8; j_gene: TRBJ1-4; d_gene: NA; CDR3nt: TGTGCCAGCAGCTTAGTCAGGACGTCCGCAACTAATGAAAAACTGTTTTTT; CDR3aa: CASSLVRTSATNEKLFF
abundance: many; v_gene: TRBV28; j_gene: TRBJ2-7; d_gene: NA; CDR3nt: TGTGCCAGCAGCCAGCCTAGCTTAAGCTACGAGCAGTACTTC; CDR3aa: CASSQPSLSYEQYF
abundance: few; v_gene: TRBV19; j_gene: TRBJ1-4; d_gene: NA; CDR3nt: TGTGTCTCTAAAAGCGGGATTAATGAAAAACTGTTTTTT; CDR3aa: CVSKSGINEKLFF
abundance: few; v_gene: TRBV5-5; j_gene: TRBJ1-6; d_gene: TRBD1; CDR3nt: TGTGCCAGCAGCTTGGCCTTGGGACAGGGATGGTCCTATAATTCACCCCTCCACTTT; CDR3aa: CASSLALGQGWSYNSPLHF
abundance: many; v_gene: TRBV27; j_gene: TRBJ1-1; d_gene: TRBD1; CDR3nt: TGTGCCAGCAGAAAAAGGGACAGGGGGATTTCTGAAGCTTTCTTT; CDR3aa: CASRKRDRGISEAFF
abundance: few; v_gene: TRBV20-1; j_gene: TRBJ2-7; d_gene: TRBD2; CDR3nt: TGCAGTGCTAGATCTAGCGGGAGCACGCTGTACGAGCAGTACTTC; CDR3aa: CSARSSGSTLYEQYF
abundance: few; v_gene: TRBV3-1; j_gene: TRBJ2-7; d_gene: TRBD2; CDR3nt: TGTGCCAGCAGCCAAGAGCTAGCGGGAGTCGACGAGCAGTACTTC; CDR3aa: CASSQELAGVDEQYF
abundance: NA; v_gene: TRBV20-1; j_gene: TRBJ1-2; d_gene: NA; CDR3nt: TGCAGTGCTAGAGTAGAGGAGCCCTATGGCTACACCTTC; CDR3aa: CSARVEEPYGYTF
abundance: NA; v_gene: TRBV29-1; j_gene: TRBJ2-7; d_gene: TRBD2; CDR3nt: TGCAGCGTTGTAAGCGGGACCCCGGGTCGGGAGCAGTACTTC; CDR3aa: CSVVSGTPGREQYF
abundance: NA; v_gene: TRBV6-1; j_gene: TRBJ1-2; d_gene: NA; CDR3nt: TGTGCCACGAAGGCTTCTAACTATGGCTACACCTTC; CDR3aa: CATKASNYGYTF
abundance: many; v_gene: TRBV3-1; j_gene: TRBJ2-7; d_gene: NA; CDR3nt: TGTGCCAGCAGCCAGTGGGGGGGCAGGGACCACGAGCAGTACTTC; CDR3aa: CASSQWGGRDHEQYF
abundance: many; v_gene: TRBV20-1; j_gene: TRBJ1-2; d_gene: NA; CDR3nt: TGCAGTGCTAGAGATCTTCAGGGAGGTGGCTATGGCTACACCTTC; CDR3aa: CSARDLQGGGYGYTF
abundance: many; v_gene: TRBV2; j_gene: TRBJ1-6; d_gene: NA; CDR3nt: TGTGCCAGCAGTGAGGGCTTTACTCCCCTCCACTTT; CDR3aa: CASSEGFTPLHF
abundance: many; v_gene: TRBV7-9; j_gene: TRBJ2-5; d_gene: NA; CDR3nt: TGTGCCAGCAGCACTACAGGGCCCGAGACCCAGTACTTC; CDR3aa: CASSTTGPETQYF
abundance: NA; v_gene: TRBV30; j_gene: TRBJ1-1; d_gene: NA; CDR3nt: TGTGCCTGGAGTTTAGGACCGAACACTGAAGCTTTCTTT; CDR3aa: CAWSLGPNTEAFF
abundance: many; v_gene: TRBV20-1; j_gene: TRBJ2-7; d_gene: NA; CDR3nt: TGCAGTGCTTCAGGGTCCCACGAGCAGTACTTC; CDR3aa: CSASGSHEQYF
abundance: many; v_gene: TRBV28; j_gene: TRBJ1-1; d_gene: NA; CDR3nt: TGTGCCAGCAGTTTTTACAACAGGGACTACACTGAAGCTTTCTTT; CDR3aa: CASSFYNRDYTEAFF